This T cell receptor beta chain was identified in a study of shared clonotypes between healthy human individuals (TCRdb year 2020). Study-wide context: The cohort included three men and a couple of women between 18 and 49 years of age. To estimate repertoire size and how much clonotype sharing occurs between individuals, the study deeply sequenced the blood TCR repertoires of several healthy adults. Per donor, three plates each were used for CD4 naive and CD4 memory, two for CD8 naive, and one for CD8 memory. Per donor, leukapheresis produced somewhere between about 0.94 and 9.5 billion PBMCs. To increase sequencing depth and limit assay-specific biases, different laboratories used diverse techniques to prepare libraries and sequence TCR repertoires. Study-wide findings and limitations: Even with the large sequencing depth, rarefaction of the sorted-subset datasets indicated that sequencing was incomplete. Compared with non-shared clonotypes, clonotypes shared by all four sorted-subset donors had higher generation probabilities. The small number of donors limited the genetic and exposure-history diversity represented. Naive subsets generally had larger estimated clonotype richness than memory subsets did. Only blood was sampled, and tissue TCR repertoires likely differ from those in blood. Pairwise subsampling indicated that sequencing depth was expected to affect the degree of clonotype sharing among donors. Roughly 5.2% of naive CD4, 3.5% of naive CD8, approximately 2% of memory CD4, and around 0.4% of memory CD8 clonotypes were shared across four donors.

With regard to this clone: Its antigen is currently not known. Base qualities are not at hand, and no much larger clone is one base apart. Other nucleotide sequences in the sample specify the same CDR3.

Using the deep immunoSEQ assay, TCR CDR3 regions were amplified from genomic DNA by multiplex PCR. Extracted genomic DNA from each cell subset was spread evenly across all wells of several immunoSEQ 96-well plates, with each plate serving as a replicate. For sorted subsets, each replicate PCR was loaded with 150 to 250 ng genomic DNA, equivalent to about 30,000 T cell genomes. The purified libraries were quantified using a Qubit 3.0 fluorometer, sized with a Bioanalyzer 2100, and then quantified again using the KAPA Library Quantification kit. A separate single-read 150-cycle Illumina NextSeq 550 flow cell was used to sequence each immunoSEQ 96-well plate. For the original study's pipeline: Because the immunoSEQ output held only junctional sequences and lacked quality scores, the filtering could not match the filtering applied to full-length reads. Sequences were annotated with PyIR, a Python wrapper for IgBLAST v1.9, and V/J genes and CDR3 were assigned using IMGT germline references. Reads with weak V/J assignments (E-value above 1e-6), missing CDR3, stop codons, out-of-frame junctions, or ambiguous translated residues were removed. V3J clonotypes were defined by identical inferred V gene, J gene, and CDR3 amino acid sequence. Percentage overlap between repertoires was calculated by dividing the number of shared unique clonotypes by the size of the smaller repertoire. Repertoire richness was assessed with RTK rarefaction, the Chao1 estimator, and Recon v2.1 estimates of unobserved clonotypes. For all TCRbeta clonotypes obtained by the gDNA method from a handful of donors, generation probabilities were computed with OLGA. Sourced from immuneACCESS, this table was stored by TCRdb with only in-frame sequences that have V and J called. A share of the clones is absent; for the studies checked, an unresolved V gene accounts for under half, and the remainder has no known explanation. V and J calls plus clone size are reproduced from that table; the DNA served to infer D and trimming. The sample profile shows 500,000 to 700,000 clones; approximately 95% of them were found once. The ten biggest clones cover about 0.11% of the sample.

The germline ends are 7 bases apart after V is trimmed by 5 bases and J by 1 base. CDR1 and CDR2 (MDHEN, SYDVKM) derive from the germline V gene. The CDR3 runs 13 amino acids, cysteine and phenylalanine included. The read is trimmed to its CDR3 DNA, 39 bases read in frame from base 1. CD8 naive samples were obtained by positive selection for CCR7 among CD45RO-negative cells, yielding a CD45RA+CCR7+ population from which TemRA cells were excluded. The donors were healthy, HIV-negative adults with no recently reported acute infections or vaccinations. Every donor was a Caucasian adult living in Nashville, Tennessee, USA. After blood collection by leukapheresis, PBMCs were isolated using Ficoll-Histopaque density gradient centrifugation and then cryopreserved in the vapor phase of liquid nitrogen. Analytical flow cytometry was used to check the purity and quantity of every magnetically sorted T cell population. From each sorted fraction, genomic DNA was isolated and quantified by UV absorbance on a Nanodrop 2000c.

The sequencing input was naive CD8+ T cells sorted from blood. The cell subset or site label, as the study defines it: CD45RA+CCR7+. Recombination connected TRBV28 to TRBJ2-3; there is no confident call for the D gene. This TCR derives from a woman aged 25 to 45 in good health. The base sequence is TGTGCCAGCAGTCTAGGCCGCACAGATACGCAGTATTTT. It specifies CASSLGRTDTQYF. Beyond the CDR3, the reference TRBV28 and TRBJ2-3 genes provide the residues; the full variable domain reads: DVKVTQSSRYLVKRTGEKVFLECVQDMDHENMFWYRQDPGLGLRLIYFSYDVKMKEKGDIPEGYSVSREKKERFSLILESASTNQTSMYLCASSLGRTDTQYFGPGTRLTVL.